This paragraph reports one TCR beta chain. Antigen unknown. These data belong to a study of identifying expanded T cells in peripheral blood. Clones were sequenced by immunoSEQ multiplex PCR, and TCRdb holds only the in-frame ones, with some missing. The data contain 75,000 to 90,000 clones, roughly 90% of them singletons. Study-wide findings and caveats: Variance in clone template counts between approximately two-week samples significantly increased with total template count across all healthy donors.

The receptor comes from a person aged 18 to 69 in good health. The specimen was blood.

The CDR3 DNA is TGTGCCAGCTCACCGGGGATCCCCGGGGAGCTGTTTTTT. It encodes CASSPGIPGELFF. V usage is TRBV18 and J usage is TRBJ2-2; D not certain. The CDR3 is made up of 13 amino acids. V lost 3 bases, J lost 6 bases, and 8 bases lay in between. Germline V gene sequence: CDR1 KGHSH, CDR2 LQKENI. Full variable domain (remainder filled in from reference TRBV18 and TRBJ2-2): NAGVMQNPRHLVRRRGQEARLRCSPMKGHSHVYWYRQLPEEGLKFMVYLQKENIIDESGMPKERFSAEFPKEGPSILRIQQVVRGDSAAYFCASSPGIPGELFFGEGSRLTVL.